The clone carrying this T cell receptor beta chain was seen a handful of times. The germline V gene has CDR1 GTSNPN and CDR2 SVGIG (reference sequence). Trimming cost V 0 bases and J 0 bases; bases outside gene matches: 3. The CDR3 runs to 16 residues. This entry belongs to a study of early stage breast cancer tumors. Generated by immunoSEQ multiplex PCR, the TCRdb table keeps only in-frame clones and is missing some. Of about 48,000 clones in the sample, 83% were seen once. Sequencing was done on a sample of blood. The TCR comes from a person in their fifties with breast cancer. The chain is built from TRBV30 and TRBJ1-5, with 9 bases matching TRBD1. CDR3 region: CAWSVGQGYSNQPQHF. In DNA, the CDR3 is TGTGCCTGGAGTGTGGGACAGGGCTATAGCAATCAGCCCCAGCATTTT.